Below are 11 T cell receptor beta chains sequenced from a single sample in a study of T cells in Graves' hyperthyroidism and ophthalmopathy. TCR beta CDR3 sequences were amplified from RNA transcripts. Carried out on the TCR CDR3, a first-round RT-PCR used the HTBI primer set. MiXCR was run by TCRdb on the multiplex PCR reads, yielding one entry per CDR3 protein. The top ten clones hold roughly a fifth of a sample with fewer than 500,000 distinct CDR3 sequences, about 15% of them seen once. Sequencing was performed on blood. These receptors were taken from a woman in her 30s with Graves' ophthalmopathy.

With respect to this clonotype: This may stem from a read error, because a much larger clone lies one nucleotide away. The chain has TRBV18 and TRBJ1-1, with a possible D match to TRBD1 (6 bases). Trimming left V 3 bases short and J 4 bases short, with 15 bases between. Germline CDR1 KGHSH, CDR2 LQKENI. The CDR3 covers 15 residues. The CDR3 loop reads CASSPNRDVGTEAFF. In nucleotides, the CDR3 is TGTGCCAGCTCACCGAACAGGGATGTTGGCACTGAAGCTTTCTTT.

This clonotype was observed at least ten times. The chain employs TRBV20-1 and TRBJ2-5, with D possibly TRBD1 on 6 matching bases. V lost 4 bases and J 0 bases, leaving 9 bases between the germline ends. The CDR3 sequence is 13 residues long. CDR1 and CDR2 from the germline V gene are DFQATT and SNEGSKA (reference sequence). CDR3 protein: CSAIRGNQETQYF. As DNA, the CDR3 is TGCAGTGCTATAAGGGGGAACCAAGAGACCCAGTACTTC.

This clonotype was counted many times. The V call is TRBV28, the J call TRBJ1-6, with 7 bases identical to TRBD1. Trimming took 3 bases from V and 10 from J; bases not matched to a gene: 6. The length of the CDR3 is 14 residues. Per the germline V gene, CDR1 is MDHEN and CDR2 is SYDVKM. The CDR3 reads CASSLVDRQSPLHF. The CDR3 nucleotides read TGTGCCAGCAGTTTGGTGGACAGGCAATCACCCCTCCACTTT.

This clonotype was seen ten or more times. The chain employs TRBV28 and TRBJ2-3, with 8 bases matching TRBD1. The CDR3 has 14 amino acids. Germline V gene sequence: CDR1 MDHEN, CDR2 SYDVKM. Trimming cost V 5 bases and J 6 bases; bases outside gene matches: 7. The CDR3 loop is CASSLPQGVDTQYF. In DNA form, the CDR3 reads TGTGCCAGCAGTCTACCACAGGGGGTCGATACGCAGTATTTT.

This sequence joins TRBV5-4 and TRBJ2-1, with 9 bases lining up with TRBD1. The CDR3 has 15 amino acids. V trimming: 4 bases; J trimming: 4 bases; junction bases outside the gene matches: 6. CDR1 is SGHNT and CDR2 is YYREEE in the germline V gene (reference sequence). CDR3 coding DNA: TGTGCCAGCAGCCAACCGGGACAGGGATACAATGAGCAGTTCTTC. It yields the protein CASSQPGQGYNEQFF.

This clonotype was observed a few times. The V call is TRBV6-5, the J call TRBJ1-2, with D unresolved. Germline CDR1 and CDR2: MNHEY and SVGAGI. Deletions cut 1 base from V and 6 bases from J, with 3 bases between. The CDR3 sequence is 11 residues long. The chain's CDR3 is CASSYLHGYTF. The CDR3 DNA sequence: TGTGCCAGCAGTTACTTACATGGCTACACCTTC.

There are many counts of this clonotype. The chain combines TRBV11-2 with TRBJ2-1; either TRBD1 or TRBD2 may fit D (6 bases each). Germline CDR1 SGHAT, CDR2 FQNNGV. V was clipped by 5 bases and J by 3 bases, with 17 bases between them. There are 16 residues in the CDR3. CDR3 in DNA: TGTGCCAGCAGCCCCGGGGGCGGGGACCACTACAATGAGCAGTTCTTC. It specifies CASSPGGGDHYNEQFF.

The chain combines TRBV19 with TRBJ1-5; no definite D call. The CDR3 runs to 13 residues. V was shortened by 5 bases and J by 6 bases, with 11 bases between the two germline ends. Germline CDR1 LNHDA, CDR2 SQIVND (reference sequence). This CDR3 is CASSWASGQPQHF. CDR3 in DNA: TGTGCCAGTAGTTGGGCCTCAGGTCAGCCCCAGCATTTT.

This clonotype was counted only a few times. V usage is TRBV12-3 or TRBV12-4 and J usage is TRBJ2-5, with 12 bases aligning to TRBD2. The trim removed 8 bases at V and 5 bases at J, leaving 18 bases unmatched. The CDR3 is made up of 18 amino acids. The CDR3 protein is CASRSGLAGGVGSETQYF. The CDR3 nucleotides are TGTGCCAGCCGATCGGGGCTAGCGGGGGGGGTTGGCTCGGAGACCCAGTACTTC.

This clonotype was picked up a small number of times. The chain couples TRBV29-1 to TRBJ1-1; the D gene is possibly TRBD1 (6 bases). Germline V gene lookup returns CDR1 SQVTM and CDR2 ANQGSEA. Trimming left V 8 bases short and J 1 base short, with 17 bases between. There are 14 residues in the CDR3. The CDR3 sequence is CSRTGPGGNTEAFF. In nucleotides, the CDR3 is TGCAGCCGAACAGGGCCTGGGGGGAACACTGAAGCTTTCTTT.

This clonotype came up many times. The chain has TRBV10-3 and TRBJ2-7, with TRBD1 as a possible D gene (5 bases). Trimming shortened V by 7 bases and J by 3 bases, and 19 bases separated the two germline ends. The CDR3 is 15 amino acids. Looked up from germline, CDR1 is ENHRY and CDR2 is SYGVKD. CDR3 nucleotide sequence: TGTGCCATCATCGGACCGTCAGGGTTAGGCTACGAGCAGTACTTC. It yields the protein CAIIGPSGLGYEQYF.